This T cell receptor beta chain was captured by sequencing in a study of blood T cell repertoires in COVID-19. The method was immunoSEQ multiplex PCR; TCRdb's version includes in-frame clones alone and lacks a portion of them. The table lists roughly 180,000 clones, roughly 79% of them singletons. Sequenced: peripheral blood. The clonotype comes from a woman aged 35 to 49 with COVID-19, enrolled during active disease.

CDR3 loop: CASSLGEGAGTLGETQYF. DNA of the CDR3: TGTGCCAGCAGCTTAGGGGAGGGAGCAGGGACCCTTGGAGAGACCCAGTACTTC. The rearrangement joins TRBV11-3 to TRBJ2-5, with 7 bases fitting TRBD2. The CDR3 has 18 amino acids. V lost 1 base, J lost 4 bases, and 15 bases stayed unmatched. Germline loops: CDR1 SGHNT, CDR2 YENEEA.